The 7 T cell receptor beta chains below come from one sample, sequenced in a study of neoadjuvant nivolumab and ipilimumab in lung cancer. The data were produced by immunoSEQ multiplex PCR, yet TCRdb's version contains in-frame clones alone and is incomplete. The data contain about 27,000 clones, 76% of them singletons. Sequenced here: tumor tissue, sampled after neoadjuvant nivolumab, alone or with ipilimumab, at or shortly before surgery. The receptors were sampled from an adult with non-small cell lung cancer.

J is TRBJ2-4 and V is TRBV10-2, with TRBD2 as a possible D gene (6 bases). The CDR3 covers 16 residues. Trimming took off 3 bases at V and 4 bases at J, with 16 bases between the two ends. Germline values: CDR1 WSHSY, CDR2 SAAADI. The CDR3 DNA reads TGCGCCAGCAGTGAAGTCCTAGCGAGTTCAAAAAACATTCAGTACTTC. It codes for CASSEVLASSKNIQYF.

V is TRBV7-9 and J is TRBJ1-1, with D possibly TRBD1 on 5 matching bases. The CDR3 is 13 residues long. Trimming shortened V by 1 base and J by 7 bases, and 10 bases separated the two germline ends. Germline CDR1 is SEHNR and CDR2 is FQNEAQ (reference sequence). The CDR3 loop reads CASSLEGVGEAFF. The CDR3 nucleotides read TGTGCCAGCAGCTTAGAAGGGGTCGGTGAAGCTTTCTTT.

This chain joins TRBV5-1 and TRBJ1-6, with 11 bases lining up with TRBD1. The CDR3 sequence is 17 residues long. The germline V gene encodes CDR1 SGHRS and CDR2 YFSETQ. The junction had 13 bases not matched to a gene; V was cut back by 4 bases and J by 10 bases. Written as DNA, the CDR3 is TGCGCCAGCAGCGGGGGGACAGGGGGAGCGGCGGGATCACCCCTCCACTTT. This codes for CASSGGTGGAAGSPLHF.

The chain couples TRBV5-6 to TRBJ2-1; tentative D call: TRBD2 (5 bases). The ends were cut back, 4 bases at V and 5 bases at J, with 13 bases in the middle. This CDR3 has 14 residues. Germline loops: CDR1 SGHDT, CDR2 YYEEEE. The CDR3 region has the DNA TGTGCCAGCAGCGAACGGGGTAGAGACAATGAGCAGTTCTTC. Translated, it gives CASSERGRDNEQFF.

This clone was seen only a few times. The chain carries TRBV20-1 and TRBJ1-1, with D possibly TRBD1 on 5 matching bases. CDR1 and CDR2 from the germline V gene are DFQATT and SNEGSKA (reference sequence). V was shortened by 5 bases and J by 3 bases, with 7 bases between the two germline ends. The CDR3 is made up of 11 amino acids. The DNA for the CDR3 is TGCAGTGCTTGGGGGGACACTGAAGCTTTCTTT. Protein sequence: CSAWGDTEAFF.

Comment on this clone: Sequence at one end of the junction differs from germline and may be a read error. The rearrangement joins TRBV7-9 to TRBJ2-5; 7 bases line up with TRBD2. Per germline, CDR1 SEHNR and CDR2 FQNEAQ (reference sequence). This CDR3 has 13 amino acids. The CDR3 bases are TGTGCCAGCAGCATAGCGGGCCAAGAGACCCAGTACTTC. This encodes CASSIAGQETQYF.

The V call is TRBV11-1, the J call TRBJ2-5; 7 positions agree with TRBD2. The V and J ends lost 1 base and 5 bases, in that order; junction bases with no gene match: 1. Per germline, CDR1 SGHAT and CDR2 FQDESV (reference sequence). CDR3 size: 13 residues. DNA for the CDR3: TGTGCCAGCAGCTTAGGGGGAGGGGAGACCCAGTACTTC. Amino acids: CASSLGGGETQYF.